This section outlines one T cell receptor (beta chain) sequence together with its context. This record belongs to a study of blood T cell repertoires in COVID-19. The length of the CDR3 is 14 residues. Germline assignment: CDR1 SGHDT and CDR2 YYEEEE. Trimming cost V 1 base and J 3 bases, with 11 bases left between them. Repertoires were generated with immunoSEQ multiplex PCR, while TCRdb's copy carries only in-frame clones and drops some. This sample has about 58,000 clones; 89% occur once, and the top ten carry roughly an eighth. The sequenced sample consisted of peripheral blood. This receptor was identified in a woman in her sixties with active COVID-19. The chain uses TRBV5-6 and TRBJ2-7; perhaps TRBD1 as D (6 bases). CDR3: CASSLSNRDYEQYF. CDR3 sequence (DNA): TGTGCCAGCAGCTTGTCAAACAGGGACTACGAGCAGTACTTC.